This T cell receptor (beta chain) was sequenced in a study of human T cells and chemical hapten exposure. Study information: Chiefly women, the patients showed alopecia areata, totalis or universalis. Small pooled library volume differences chiefly drove per-sample TCR yield variation.

Losses at the gene ends were 0 bases for V and 1 base for J; bases not matched to a gene: 9. The CDR3 is 18 amino acids. Germline loops: CDR1 DFQATT, CDR2 SNEGSKA (reference sequence). Overall study findings and caveats: Expanded TCRs clustered into significantly more large CDR3 similarity groups than controls, the analysis revealed.

Time point here: patch test 1, 2 weeks after DPC sensitization. Treatment meaning: therapeutic diphenylcyclopropenone sensitization with weekly scalp DPC. TCRdb redid the calling of the RACE reads with MiXCR, one entry per CDR3 protein. The sample has 300,000 to 450,000 distinct CDR3 sequences, approximately 5.1% seen once; the top ten hold 2% to 2.5%. There are many counts of this clonotype. The antigen is undetermined. The sequenced sample was whole blood, obtained in connection with sensitization to the hapten diphenylcyclopropenone (DPC). The clonotype originates from a woman between 45 and 65 years old with alopecia areata. Some clones in this sample may be carry-over from other donors' samples. This chain uses TRBV20-1 with TRBJ2-6; 7 bases fit TRBD1. The CDR3 region has the DNA TGCAGTGCTAGAGATCGTAGGGGGCTGAGGTCTGGGGCCAACGTCCTGACTTTC. This translates into CSARDRRGLRSGANVLTF.